The 7 T cell receptor beta chains in this list originate from one sample, sequenced in a study of cytomegalovirus exposure and HLA in healthy donors. The PCR was carried out with 60 Vbeta primers and 13 Jbeta primers. The protocol was immunoSEQ multiplex PCR, while the TCRdb copy is restricted to in-frame clones and leaves out a portion. The table records some 130,000 clones, approximately 70% of them present only once. Sequenced: PBMCs. The receptors were sampled from a human donor in good health.

This chain joins TRBV6-5 and TRBJ2-7, with 9 bases fitting TRBD1. This CDR3 has 16 residues. J lost 2 bases, V lost 2 bases, and 7 bases had no gene match. Germline-derived CDR1 and CDR2 are MNHEY and SVGAGI. The CDR3 bases are TGTGCCAGCAGTTACCAGGGACAGGGTTTGCCCTACGAGCAGTACTTC. It encodes CASSYQGQGLPYEQYF.

The chain couples TRBV7-7 to TRBJ2-1; D perhaps matches TRBD2 (6 bases). CDR1 SSHAT and CDR2 FNYEAQ come from the germline V gene (reference sequence). This CDR3 region has 15 residues. V was trimmed by 0 bases and J by 1 base, leaving 7 bases between them. The CDR3 DNA reads as TGTGCCAGCAGCTTAGCGCGGGGATCCTACAATGAGCAGTTCTTC. Protein product: CASSLARGSYNEQFF.

The chain employs TRBV29-1 and TRBJ2-5, with 8 bases that match TRBD2. CDR1 and CDR2 (germline): SQVTM, ANQGSEA. This CDR3 comprises 13 residues. Trimming at V came to 4 bases and at J to 5 bases, leaving 6 bases not matched to a gene. The CDR3 region is CSVVAGGWETQYF. DNA of the CDR3: TGCAGCGTTGTCGCGGGGGGCTGGGAGACCCAGTACTTC.

The chain has TRBV28 and TRBJ2-4; a possible D gene is TRBD2 (5 bases). Germline V CDR1 and CDR2: MDHEN, SYDVKM. V was cut by 5 bases and J by 1 base, with 15 bases left in between. The CDR3 covers 16 residues. The CDR3 nucleotides read TGTGCCAGCAGTCCCGCGAGCGGTGCGGCCAAAAACATTCAGTACTTC. Translation gives CASSPASGAAKNIQYF.

This clone was observed a handful of times. This chain connects TRBV27 to TRBJ2-7, with a weak D call TRBD1 (6 bases). The germline V gene encodes CDR1 MNHEY and CDR2 SMNVEV (reference sequence). Trimming pared 5 bases from V and 1 base from J, leaving 12 bases between. The CDR3 is made up of 14 amino acids. The DNA for the CDR3 is TGTGCCAGCAGTGTCGGACAGATTTCCTACGAGCAGTACTTC. Translated, it gives CASSVGQISYEQYF.

This clone appeared a single time. The V call is TRBV15, the J call TRBJ1-2; TRBD1 agrees at 9 bases. J was trimmed by 6 bases and V by 2 bases; bases with no gene match: 13. The CDR3 totals 17 residues. Germline CDR1 is LNHNV and CDR2 is YYDKDF (reference sequence). This CDR3 is CATSRSLYRGRRNGYTF. The CDR3 coding sequence is TGTGCCACCAGCAGATCGCTGTACAGGGGGCGTCGGAATGGCTACACCTTC.

In DNA form, the CDR3 reads TGTGCCAGCAGCAAACGGGACAGCCAGGCCTACGAGCAGTACTTC. It translates to CASSKRDSQAYEQYF. This chain connects TRBV5-8 to TRBJ2-7; TRBD1 matches at 7 bases. From germline, CDR1 is SGHTS and CDR2 YDEGEE. This CDR3 is 15 amino acids long. V lost 4 bases, J lost 2 bases, and 9 bases stayed unmatched.